This TCR beta chain was recovered during a study of Ad26.COV2.S vaccination and SARS-CoV-2 variants (dated by TCRdb to about 2021). Notes on the research overall: Vaccine-arm donors came from COV1001, a multicentre, randomized, double-blind, placebo-controlled phase I-IIa trial of Ad26.COV2.S in healthy adults. Dosing of Ad26.COV2.S was intramuscular, at either 5x10^10 or 1x10^11 viral particles, delivered as one shot or as two shots spaced 56 days apart. Throughout the experiments and outcome assessment, investigators stayed blinded to trial group allocation. The TCR-sequenced set comprised roughly 30 samples: some 19 Ad26.COV2.S vaccine recipients, 5 placebo recipients and 8 SARS-CoV-2 convalescent individuals. Trial participants were randomized into five groups of five, in which low-dose or high-dose Ad26.COV2.S was given once or twice, or placebo was given on both occasions. TCRbeta repertoire sequencing was used to assess the specificity and breadth of SARS-CoV-2-reactive T cell receptors after Ad26.COV2.S vaccination. General study outcomes and caveats: The authors noted that the TCR breadth and depth analyses may have underestimated total T cell responses. Spike-specific TCR breadth was higher in Ad26.COV2.S recipients than in placebo recipients (P = 0.0014). Comparing responses between vaccine doses or regimens was not something the study was powered to do. Non-spike TCR breadth was comparable between vaccine and placebo recipients, consistent with the vaccine containing only spike. Substantial breadth of spike-specific CD8+ and CD4+ T cell responses was reported after vaccination.

The immunoSEQ Assay was used to sequence TCRbeta CDR3 regions. After extraction, genomic DNA underwent amplification by bias-controlled multiplex PCR, followed by high-throughput sequencing. As for the authors' bioinformatics: Collapsing and filtering of sequences were performed to quantify the absolute abundance of each unique TCRbeta CDR3 region. T cell fraction was estimated by normalization of TCRbeta template counts to usable DNA, with usable DNA being measured through amplification of reference genes present in all nucleated cells. Repertoire TCRs were annotated as SARS-CoV-2-specific by exact matching of V gene, CDR3 amino acid sequence and J gene to a known reactive TCR set. The reference SARS-CoV-2 TCR set came from MIRA and was filtered for enrichment in COVID-19-positive ImmuneCODE repertoires, removing public or cross-reactive TCRs. Based on the MIRA antigens, annotated TCRs were further analysed at the level of specific ORF or position within ORF. Breadth was defined as annotated unique rearrangements over total unique productive rearrangements; depth was the summed frequency of those rearrangements. Two-sided Wilcoxon rank-sum tests were used to compare TCR breadth between groups. TCRdb holds this immuneACCESS table with in-frame rearrangements only. Some clones are missing; in checked studies, unresolved V genes explain under half, and the rest has no known cause. Clone size and V and J calls were adopted from that table, with D and trimming inferred from the DNA. The sample has about 420,000 clones on record, over 75% of them singletons. The biggest ten clones account for 3.6% of the sample.

The CDR3 runs 16 amino acids, cysteine and phenylalanine included. Only CDR3 DNA remains: 48 bases, in frame from the first base. Relative to germline, V is 4 bases shorter and J is 4 bases shorter, with 19 bases between their ends. Via the germline V gene, CDR1 is ENHRY and CDR2 SYGVKD. Of note for this clone: Its antigen target is currently unknown. Nothing much larger sits one base from this clone, and base qualities are not available.

The label giving this sample's treatment or condition can be read as: about 20 received Ad26.COV2.S at low or high dose, single or two shots; about 5 received placebo; per-sample allocation not given. For vaccine and placebo recipients, repertoires were sequenced using samples collected on day 63 after the first injection. Between 29 July and 7 August 2020, Cohort 1b enrolled 20 to 30 adults aged 18-55 years at one site in Boston, USA. Ad26.COV2.S was a replication-incompetent adenovirus type 26 vector expressing a prefusion-stabilized SARS-CoV-2 spike protein from the original Wuhan strain. Recombination joined TRBV10-3 with TRBJ1-2; TRBD1 is possibly the D segment (5 matching bases). This TCR came from a person aged 18-60 years who received the Ad26.COV2.S COVID-19 vaccine or a placebo. The sequencing here drew on peripheral blood, taken in a trial of Ad26.COV2.S vaccine versus placebo. In nucleotide form, the sequence is TGTGCCATCAGTGGTTTCTTGACAGACAACGCCTATGGCTACACCTTC. This translates into CAISGFLTDNAYGYTF.